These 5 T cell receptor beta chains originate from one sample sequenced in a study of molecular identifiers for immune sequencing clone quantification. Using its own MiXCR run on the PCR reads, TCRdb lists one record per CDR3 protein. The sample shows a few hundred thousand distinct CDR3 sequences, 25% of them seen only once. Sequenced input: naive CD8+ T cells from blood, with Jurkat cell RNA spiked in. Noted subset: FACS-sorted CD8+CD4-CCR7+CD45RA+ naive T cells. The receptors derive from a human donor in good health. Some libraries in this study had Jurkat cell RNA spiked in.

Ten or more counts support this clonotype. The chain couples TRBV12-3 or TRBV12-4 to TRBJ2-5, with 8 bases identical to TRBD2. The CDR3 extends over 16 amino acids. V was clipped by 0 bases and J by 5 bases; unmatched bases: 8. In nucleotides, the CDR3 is TGTGCCAGCAGTTTAGCGACGTGGCGGGGGGCCGAGACCCAGTACTTC. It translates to CASSLATWRGAETQYF.

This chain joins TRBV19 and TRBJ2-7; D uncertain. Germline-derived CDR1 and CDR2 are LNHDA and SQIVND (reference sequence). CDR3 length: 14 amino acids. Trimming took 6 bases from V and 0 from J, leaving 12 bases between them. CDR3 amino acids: CASSPVLDSYEQYF. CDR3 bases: TGTGCCAGTAGCCCCGTTTTAGACTCCTACGAGCAGTACTTC.

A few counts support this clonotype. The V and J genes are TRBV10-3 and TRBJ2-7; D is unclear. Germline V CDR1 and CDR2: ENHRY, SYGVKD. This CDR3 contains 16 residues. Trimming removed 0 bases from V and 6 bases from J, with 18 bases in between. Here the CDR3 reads CAISESGSVPLGEQYF. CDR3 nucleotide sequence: TGTGCCATCAGTGAGTCTGGCTCTGTGCCTCTGGGCGAGCAGTACTTC.

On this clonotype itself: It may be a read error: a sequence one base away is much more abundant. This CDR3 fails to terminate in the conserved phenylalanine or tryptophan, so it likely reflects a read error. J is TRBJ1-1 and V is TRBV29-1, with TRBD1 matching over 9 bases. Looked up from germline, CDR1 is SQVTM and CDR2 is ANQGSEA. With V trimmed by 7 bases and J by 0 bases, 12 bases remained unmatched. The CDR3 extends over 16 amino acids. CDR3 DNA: TGCAGCGGCGGGCCTCCGACAGGGGGTCTGAACACTGAAGCTTTCTCT. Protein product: CSGGPPTGGLNTEAFS.

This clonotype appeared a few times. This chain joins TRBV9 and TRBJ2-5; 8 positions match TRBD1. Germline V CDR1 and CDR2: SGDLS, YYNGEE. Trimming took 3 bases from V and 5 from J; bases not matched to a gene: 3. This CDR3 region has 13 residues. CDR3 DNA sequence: TGTGCCAGCAGCGGGACAGGGCCGGAGACCCAGTACTTC. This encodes CASSGTGPETQYF.